The text below deals with one TCR beta chain. Its antigen is as yet unknown. The data originate from a study of blood T cells in healthy people across ages. Next came a second PCR, run for about 7 to 12 cycles, which used a sample-barcoded 5' primer along with a J-beta primer mix. TCRdb analysed the 5' RACE reads with MiXCR anew, one entry per CDR3 protein. The table shows about a million distinct CDR3 sequences, with roughly 48% occurring only once. Germline-derived CDR1 and CDR2 are SGHKS and YYEKEE (reference sequence). The CDR3 spans 14 residues. V gave up 4 bases and J gave up 3 bases, with 12 bases separating them. Study-level results: Per million T cells, TCR beta diversity dropped roughly linearly as age increased.

Source material: blood. This chain joins TRBV5-5 and TRBJ2-3, with D uncertain. The TCR was taken from a man younger than 45 in good health. The CDR3, as DNA: TGTGCCAGCAGCGGTGGAGCAGGTACAGATACGCAGTATTTT. Amino acids: CASSGGAGTDTQYF.